The sequence of this T cell receptor (beta chain) was determined in a study of glioma-infiltrating T cells. Study summary: Presurgical dexamethasone in glioma patients lasted six or fewer days. Study-wide results and limits: Tissue-blood divergence was below expectation in non-neoplastic patients, above in gliomas.

The table lists this clonotype with a few counts. The antigen is unknown. V dropped 4 bases and J dropped 3 bases, with 13 bases sitting between them. The CDR3 consists of 14 residues. In germline, CDR1 is LGHDT, CDR2 YNNKEL (reference sequence). The iRepertoire nested amplicon-rescue multiplex PCR amplified TCR alpha and beta CDR3s from RNA. TCRdb passed the multiplex PCR reads through MiXCR, listing each CDR3 protein once. The sample has fewer than 500,000 distinct CDR3 sequences, around 38% seen once. The chain recombines TRBV3-1 with TRBJ2-7, with TRBD1 as a possible D gene (5 bases). What was sequenced was glioma tissue, nonneoplastic brain tissue, or PBMCs (not recorded which). The clonotype comes from a human donor with low-grade glioma or glioblastoma, undergoing nonglioma brain surgery, or in good health (not recorded which). This CDR3 reads CASSLGQDLYEQYF. CDR3 DNA sequence: TGTGCCAGCAGCCTGGGGCAGGACCTCTACGAGCAGTACTTC.